This TCR beta chain was observed in a study of blood T cells in healthy people across ages. In regard to this clonotype: What it recognizes is unknown.

A second 7 to 11 cycle PCR used barcoded and J-beta primers. Each CDR3 protein is one row after TCRdb ran MiXCR on the 5' RACE reads. The table lists roughly 1.4 million distinct CDR3 sequences, approximately 63% of them singletons. The CDR3 loop spans 15 amino acids. V lost 0 bases and J lost 11, with 19 bases in between. Germline assignment: CDR1 MNHEY and CDR2 SVGAGI. Regarding the study as a whole: Greater diversity and more naive CD4+ cells were seen in long-lived donors than in aged donors.

The individuals who served as donors were healthy Caucasians living in Russia, aged roughly 6 to 95. Each sample yielded at least 6 million isolated PBMCs. Total RNA was isolated from each sample in quantities of at least 6 micrograms. The sample taken for sequencing was blood. The rearrangement joins TRBV6-5 to TRBJ2-5, with no clear D. The receptor comes from a young man in good health. The CDR3 DNA reads TGTGCCAGCAGTTACTCGAATGCCAACTACAATGAGCAGTACTTC. It specifies CASSYSNANYNEQYF.